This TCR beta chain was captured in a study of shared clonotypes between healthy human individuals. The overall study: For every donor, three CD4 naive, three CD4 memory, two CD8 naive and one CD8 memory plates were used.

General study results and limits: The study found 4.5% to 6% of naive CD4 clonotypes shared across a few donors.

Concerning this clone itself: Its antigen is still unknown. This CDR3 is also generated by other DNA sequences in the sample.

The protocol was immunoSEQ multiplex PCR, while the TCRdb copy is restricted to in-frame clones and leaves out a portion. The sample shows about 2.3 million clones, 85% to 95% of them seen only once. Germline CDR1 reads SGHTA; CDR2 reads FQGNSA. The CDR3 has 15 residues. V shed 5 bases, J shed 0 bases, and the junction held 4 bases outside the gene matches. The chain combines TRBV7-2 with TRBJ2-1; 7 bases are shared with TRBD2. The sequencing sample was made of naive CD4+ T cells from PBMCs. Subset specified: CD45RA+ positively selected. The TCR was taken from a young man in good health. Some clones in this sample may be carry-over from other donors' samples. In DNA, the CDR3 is TGTGCCAGCAGCCCCCCTAGCGGCTCCTACAATGAGCAGTTCTTC. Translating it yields CASSPPSGSYNEQFF.